The 32 T cell receptor beta chains presented below share a single source sample, sequenced in a study of beta chain features in type 1 diabetes (dated by TCRdb to the late 2010s). Receptors were amplified or captured by the immunoSEQ multiplex PCR assay. The entire isolated RNA was reverse transcribed using the High Capacity cDNA Reverse Transcription Kit, and thus expressed TCRB transcripts were sequenced. As stored in TCRdb, this immuneACCESS dataset retains in-frame rearrangements with V and J assigned. A fraction of the clones does not appear; measured against another copy, unresolved V genes explain less than half of the discrepancy, and the remainder lacks a known reason. The sample table records over 500,000 clones; 15% to 17% of these occur just once. Jointly, the top ten make up more than 0.08% of the sample. Sequences were obtained from naive CD4+ T cells from blood. Sample cell subset or site, as interpreted from the label and publication: true naive CD4+ T cells. These receptors were collected from a man between 18 and 29 years old in good health.

A few counts support this clone. The CDR3 DNA follows: TGTGCCAGCAGTTTGGGTAGCGGGAGAAGGTCCTACAATGAGCAGTTCTTC. Its protein is CASSLGSGRRSYNEQFF. This chain connects TRBV28 to TRBJ2-1, with 9 bases fitting TRBD2. The CDR3 runs to 17 residues. Looked up from germline, CDR1 is MDHEN and CDR2 is SYDVKM. V was clipped by 3 bases and J by 1 base; unmatched bases: 7.

The V and J genes are TRBV7-2 and TRBJ2-2; D might be TRBD1 or TRBD2, each matching 6 bases. The V gene lost 5 bases and the J gene lost 5 bases, with 18 bases spanning the gap. This CDR3 spans 16 amino acids. CDR1 is SGHTA, CDR2 FQGNSA, per germline. The CDR3 nucleotides read TGTGCCAGCAGCCCAAAGGGGGGTTCGTGGACCGGGGAGCTGTTTTTT. The encoded protein is CASSPKGGSWTGELFF.

This clone was picked up a small number of times. The chain uses TRBV5-6 and TRBJ2-3; 9 nucleotides agree with TRBD2. J gave up 3 bases and V 2 bases, and 7 bases lay outside the gene matches. The CDR3 totals 16 residues. Germline CDR1 SGHDT, CDR2 YYEEEE. DNA of the CDR3: TGTGCCAGCAGCTTTGGACCTAGCGGGGTTACAGATACGCAGTATTTT. Translation gives CASSFGPSGVTDTQYF. Complete variable domain (other parts from reference TRBV5-6 and TRBJ2-3): DAGVTQSPTHLIKTRGQQVTLRCSPKSGHDTVSWYQQALGQGPQFIFQYYEEEERQRGNFPDRFSGHQFPNYSSELNVNALLLGDSALYLCASSFGPSGVTDTQYFGPGTRLTVL.

This clone showed up just a few times. The chain uses TRBV27 and TRBJ2-5; D gene ambiguous. Germline V lookup: CDR1 MNHEY, CDR2 SMNVEV (reference sequence). V was shortened by 4 bases and J by 6 bases, with 18 bases between the two germline ends. CDR3 size: 15 residues. The CDR3 nucleotides read TGTGCCAGCAGTTCAGCTGGGCTCGAGAGTAAGACCCAGTACTTC. Amino acid sequence: CASSSAGLESKTQYF.

The J gene is TRBJ1-3, the V gene TRBV18; D not resolved. CDR3 length: 15 residues. V was pared by 3 bases and J by 0 bases, with 9 bases between. From germline, CDR1 is KGHSH and CDR2 LQKENI. Written as DNA, the CDR3 is TGTGCCAGCTCACCCGGTTGGGACTCTGGAAACACCATATATTTT. Protein product: CASSPGWDSGNTIYF.

This clone was seen a few times. The chain is built from TRBV6-6 and TRBJ2-2, with 8 nucleotides matching TRBD1. After removal of 5 bases from V and 2 bases from J, the junction contained 4 bases not matched to a gene. The CDR3 contains 15 residues. The V gene's germline CDR1 is MNHNY and CDR2 SVGAGI (reference sequence). The CDR3 sequence: CASSPQGANTGELFF. Written as DNA, the CDR3 is TGTGCCAGCAGTCCGCAGGGGGCAAACACCGGGGAGCTGTTTTTT.

This chain joins TRBV19 and TRBJ2-7; TRBD2 matches at 7 bases. The length of the CDR3 is 15 residues. The trim removed 6 bases at V and 2 bases at J, leaving 10 bases unmatched. CDR1 is LNHDA and CDR2 is SQIVND in the germline V gene (reference sequence). Here the CDR3 DNA reads TGTGCCAGTAGCCCTGATGCGGGGGTCACCTACGAGCAGTACTTC. Protein: CASSPDAGVTYEQYF.

J is TRBJ1-1 and V is TRBV11-2; 7 bases agree with TRBD1. Germline assignment: CDR1 SGHAT and CDR2 FQNNGV. After removal of 6 bases from V and 1 base from J, the junction contained 2 bases not matched to a gene. This CDR3 comprises 13 residues. The DNA for the CDR3 is TGTGCCAGCAGTCAGGGGGGGAACACTGAAGCTTTCTTT. This translates into CASSQGGNTEAFF.

Comments on this clone: Other nucleotide sequences from this sample produce the same CDR3. V and J are TRBV7-2 and TRBJ2-3; 9 bases match TRBD2. The J segment lost 0 bases and the V segment lost 3 bases, leaving 4 bases of the junction unmatched. Germline CDR1 is SGHTA and CDR2 is FQGNSA. The CDR3 covers 16 residues. CDR3 loop: CASSFSGGPSTDTQYF. The CDR3 nucleotides read TGTGCCAGCAGCTTTAGCGGGGGCCCTAGCACAGATACGCAGTATTTT.

This clone has a handful of counts. V usage is TRBV29-1 and J usage is TRBJ1-2, with TRBD1 matching 7 bases. V lost 8 bases and J lost 4; bases outside the gene matches: 7. The CDR3 loop spans 12 amino acids. CDR1 and CDR2 from the germline V gene are SQVTM and ANQGSEA. The CDR3 DNA reads TGCAGCTTCCTTGGACAGGCCTATGGCTACACCTTC. Translating it yields CSFLGQAYGYTF. The full variable domain, its missing parts supplied by reference TRBV29-1 and TRBJ1-2, is SAVISQKPSRDICQRGTSLTIQCQVDSQVTMMFWYRQQPGQSLTLIATANQGSEATYESGFVIDKFPISRPNLTFSTLTVSNMSPEDSSIYLCSFLGQAYGYTFGSGTRLTVV.

The chain links TRBV6-5 to TRBJ2-7; tentatively, D is TRBD2 (6 bases). Germline V gene lookup returns CDR1 MNHEY and CDR2 SVGAGI. The CDR3 length is 15 residues. V gave up 4 bases and J gave up 0 bases, with 13 bases separating them. As DNA, the CDR3 is TGTGCCAGCAGTTTATCGGGGGTGAGCTCCTACGAGCAGTACTTC. Amino acid sequence: CASSLSGVSSYEQYF.

This clone was seen only a few times. The J gene is TRBJ1-2, the V gene TRBV18; TRBD1 is a possible D gene (5 bases). The length of the CDR3 is 14 residues. In germline, CDR1 is KGHSH, CDR2 LQKENI. V gave up 3 bases and J gave up 3 bases, with 11 bases separating them. Here the CDR3 reads CASSPNSGDYGYTF. CDR3 sequence (DNA): TGTGCCAGCTCACCCAATTCGGGGGACTATGGCTACACCTTC.

This rearrangement joins TRBV9 to TRBJ2-3; D is perhaps TRBD2 (6 bases). The CDR3 covers 14 residues. Germline V gives CDR1 SGDLS, CDR2 YYNGEE. Trimming removed 1 base from V and 2 bases from J, with 8 bases in between. The CDR3 sequence: CASSVSGPTDTQYF. The CDR3 coding sequence is TGTGCCAGCAGCGTAAGCGGGCCCACAGATACGCAGTATTTT.

The chain recombines TRBV5-1 with TRBJ2-1; D is uncertain. Germline CDR1 reads SGHRS; CDR2 reads YFSETQ. V lost 4 bases and J lost 0, with 17 bases in between. CDR3 length: 17 residues. CDR3 sequence: CASSPNEDGRSYNEQFF. In DNA, the CDR3 is TGCGCCAGCAGCCCCAATGAAGACGGTCGCTCCTACAATGAGCAGTTCTTC.

The V gene is TRBV5-1, the J gene TRBJ1-2; 9 bases are a match to TRBD1. V lost 4 bases, J lost 1 base, and 8 bases stayed unmatched. From germline, CDR1 is SGHRS and CDR2 YFSETQ. The CDR3 is 16 amino acids. CDR3 protein: CASSPTGTGFNYGYTF. Written as DNA, the CDR3 is TGCGCCAGCAGCCCCACCGGGACAGGGTTTAACTATGGCTACACCTTC. The variable domain in full, with the rest retrieved from reference TRBV5-1 and TRBJ1-2, is KAGVTQTPRYLIKTRGQQVTLSCSPISGHRSVSWYQQTPGQGLQFLFEYFSETQRNKGNFPGRFSGRQFSNSRSEMNVSTLELGDSALYLCASSPTGTGFNYGYTFGSGTRLTVV.

This clone was seen a few times. J is TRBJ2-5 and V is TRBV6-5; a weak D match, TRBD2 (6 bases). The CDR3 totals 14 residues. V lost 6 bases, J lost 1 base, and 12 bases lay in between. CDR1 is MNHEY, CDR2 SVGAGI, per germline. Written as DNA, the CDR3 is TGTGCCAGCAGAAGGGGCGGGGTCCAAGAGACCCAGTACTTC. It translates to CASRRGGVQETQYF.

There are a few counts of this clone. This chain joins TRBV27 and TRBJ2-7, with 8 bases aligning to TRBD1. Germline V gene lookup returns CDR1 MNHEY and CDR2 SMNVEV (reference sequence). The CDR3 covers 15 residues. J was trimmed by 2 bases and V by 5 bases; bases with no gene match: 8. CDR3 nucleotides: TGTGCCAGCAGTCTAATGACAGGGGCCCCCTACGAGCAGTACTTC. Translated, it gives CASSLMTGAPYEQYF.

About this clone itself: Other nucleotide sequences in the sample specify the same CDR3. The chain carries TRBV7-2 and TRBJ2-2; possibly TRBD1 for D (5 bases). The CDR3 loop spans 15 amino acids. Trimming took 1 base from V and 4 from J, leaving 10 bases between them. Germline CDR1 reads SGHTA; CDR2 reads FQGNSA. DNA for the CDR3: TGTGCCAGCAGCTTAGTGGGGCGCGGCACCGGGGAGCTGTTTTTT. Translated: CASSLVGRGTGELFF.

The V and J genes are TRBV25-1 and TRBJ2-7; 9 bases align to TRBD1. Trimming took 6 bases from V and 0 from J; bases not matched to a gene: 6. Germline loops: CDR1 MGHDK, CDR2 SYGVNS. This CDR3 has 15 residues. CDR3 sequence: CASRITGQGSYEQYF. The CDR3 nucleotides are TGTGCCAGCAGGATTACGGGACAGGGCTCCTACGAGCAGTACTTC.

The chain employs TRBV9 and TRBJ1-1; 8 bases align to TRBD1. The CDR3 extends over 14 amino acids. V gave up 4 bases and J gave up 6 bases; unmatched junction bases: 8. Per germline, CDR1 SGDLS and CDR2 YYNGEE. CDR3 in amino acids: CASSITDRDPEAFF. The CDR3 DNA is TGTGCCAGCAGCATTACGGACAGGGATCCTGAAGCTTTCTTT.

The chain combines TRBV2 with TRBJ2-5, with a weak D call TRBD2 (6 bases). This CDR3 comprises 11 residues. Trimming left V 8 bases short and J 8 bases short, with 12 bases between. CDR1 is SNHLY, CDR2 FYNNEI, per germline. The CDR3 here is CASESGPTQYF. For the CDR3, the DNA is TGTGCCAGCGAAAGCGGGCCTACCCAGTACTTC.

There are a few counts of this clone. The CDR3 DNA reads TGTGCCAGCAGCCAAGTGGCTAGCGGGGGGATGGCAGATACGCAGTATTTT. Amino acid sequence: CASSQVASGGMADTQYF. The chain carries TRBV4-2 and TRBJ2-3; 11 positions match TRBD2. CDR3 length: 17 amino acids. Germline assignment: CDR1 LGHNA and CDR2 YNFKEQ. V lost 1 base to trimming and J lost 4 bases; unmatched junction nucleotides: 7.

The chain has TRBV29-1 and TRBJ2-3; 9 bases align to TRBD1. Germline trimming cut 5 bases from V and 4 bases from J; bases unmatched to any gene: 7. Germline V gene lookup returns CDR1 SQVTM and CDR2 ANQGSEA. The CDR3 is 14 residues long. The CDR3 nucleotides are TGCAGCGTTCGGAACAGGGGGCAGGCAGATACGCAGTATTTT. Translation: CSVRNRGQADTQYF.

This clone appeared a few times. V and J are TRBV7-9 and TRBJ2-3; TRBD1 matches at 8 bases. The CDR3 sequence is 15 residues long. V lost 3 bases, J lost 4 bases, and 6 bases stayed unmatched. Germline V CDR1 and CDR2: SEHNR, FQNEAQ (reference sequence). CDR3 loop: CASSFGQGGADTQYF. The CDR3 bases are TGTGCCAGCAGCTTCGGACAGGGTGGGGCAGATACGCAGTATTTT.

This chain connects TRBV7-9 to TRBJ2-7, with 7 bases identical to TRBD2. The germline gives CDR1 SEHNR, CDR2 FQNEAQ (reference sequence). V lost 4 bases, J lost 0 bases, and 3 bases stayed unmatched. The CDR3 spans 14 residues. CDR3 DNA: TGTGCCAGCAGCTCGCGGGGGAACTCCTACGAGCAGTACTTC. Its protein product is CASSSRGNSYEQYF.

The chain recombines TRBV10-3 with TRBJ1-2; 7 bases fit TRBD1. The ends lost 3 bases at V and 8 bases at J; junction bases unmatched: 3. CDR3 length equals 12 residues. The germline V gene encodes CDR1 ENHRY and CDR2 SYGVKD. The CDR3, as DNA: TGTGCCATCAGTGAAACAGGGGACGGCTACACCTTC. Amino acid sequence: CAISETGDGYTF.

V and J are TRBV7-2 and TRBJ2-1; TRBD1 might be the D (6 bases). V shed 1 base and J shed 5 bases, with 12 bases lying between them. The CDR3 has 15 residues. Germline CDR1 is SGHTA and CDR2 is FQGNSA. In DNA form, the CDR3 reads TGTGCCAGCAGCTTAGGGGGGACAAGGAACAATGAGCAGTTCTTC. Translation: CASSLGGTRNNEQFF.

This clone showed up just a few times. The gene calls are TRBV28 and TRBJ1-5, with TRBD1 as a possible D gene (6 bases). Germline V gene data show CDR1 as MDHEN and CDR2 as SYDVKM. Trimming shortened V by 6 bases and J by 6 bases, and 21 bases separated the two germline ends. The CDR3 length is 16 residues. The CDR3 loop is CASSNRDRSGGQPQHF. The CDR3 coding sequence is TGTGCCAGCAGCAATAGAGACAGGTCCGGGGGTCAGCCCCAGCATTTT.

This clone has a handful of counts. The chain combines TRBV4-1 with TRBJ2-7; 7 bases are a match to TRBD2. The CDR3 spans 15 residues. Trimming took 0 bases from V and 5 from J; bases not matched to a gene: 7. Germline V gene data show CDR1 as MGHRA and CDR2 as YSYEKL. CDR3 region: CASSQESGLLHEQYF. In nucleotides, the CDR3 is TGCGCCAGCAGCCAAGAATCGGGACTATTACACGAGCAGTACTTC.

This clone was counted a few times. V usage is TRBV28 and J usage is TRBJ1-2; TRBD1 agrees at 7 bases. Germline values: CDR1 MDHEN, CDR2 SYDVKM. The trim removed 10 bases at V and 4 bases at J, leaving 9 bases unmatched. This CDR3 is built from 13 residues. For the CDR3, the DNA is TGTGCCACCCAGACAGGGCGATTCTATGGCTACACCTTC. This translates into CATQTGRFYGYTF.

The chain joins TRBV7-2 to TRBJ1-4; unclear D gene. Trimming shortened V by 5 bases and J by 5 bases, and 15 bases separated the two germline ends. CDR1 and CDR2 (germline): SGHTA, FQGNSA. The CDR3 has 15 amino acids. In DNA, the CDR3 is TGTGCCAGCAGCACCGACCCGGGGTTGAATGAAAAACTGTTTTTT. This sequence encodes CASSTDPGLNEKLFF.

The CDR3 DNA reads TGTGCCAGCAGCCAGAGGGTCCTAGCGGGCCTTAGCACAGATACGCAGTATTTT. It encodes CASSQRVLAGLSTDTQYF. The chain links TRBV7-3 to TRBJ2-3; 8 nucleotides agree with TRBD2. The CDR3 has 18 residues. Looked up from germline, CDR1 is SGHTA and CDR2 is FQGTGA. With V trimmed by 5 bases and J by 0 bases, 13 bases remained unmatched.